Below are 22 T cell receptor beta chains sequenced from a single sample in a study of PD-1 blockade in classical Hodgkin lymphoma. Using immunoSEQ multiplex PCR, the repertoire was profiled, and TCRdb retains in-frame clones only, with some absent. The sample lists some 100,000 clones; about nine tenths were seen once. Every patient was affected by relapse after autologous stem cell transplantation, while exposure to brentuximab vedotin was not uniform. The sequencing here drew on peripheral blood mononuclear cells (PBMCs), taken at baseline. The receptors come from a human donor with classical Hodgkin lymphoma.

CDR3 amino acids: CASRQLLGEQYF. In DNA form, the CDR3 reads TGTGCCAGCAGACAACTCCTAGGCGAGCAGTACTTC. This chain connects TRBV6-5 to TRBJ2-7; no reliable D call. Trimming took off 6 bases at V and 6 bases at J, with 12 bases between the two ends. Germline V CDR1 and CDR2: MNHEY, SVGAGI. The CDR3 extends over 12 amino acids.

The V gene is TRBV7-9, the J gene TRBJ2-7; maybe TRBD1 (6 bases). This CDR3 contains 12 residues. Between the trimmed V and J ends, which lost 0 bases and 9 bases, there was a span of 9 bases. Germline-derived CDR1 and CDR2 are SEHNR and FQNEAQ (reference sequence). The CDR3 coding sequence is TGTGCCAGCAGCTTAGCCCTGACAGGGCAGTACTTC. Translation: CASSLALTGQYF.

The chain uses TRBV29-1 and TRBJ1-2; D remains unclear. The CDR3 length is 13 residues. Trimming took off 1 base at V and 5 bases at J, with 11 bases between the two ends. Germline CDR1 and CDR2: SQVTM and ANQGSEA. CDR3 DNA: TGCAGCGTTGAAGTTGGTGGTGCGTATGGCTACACCTTC. Protein product: CSVEVGGAYGYTF.

The chain recombines TRBV28 with TRBJ2-7; 11 nucleotides match TRBD2. This CDR3 has 15 residues. CDR1 and CDR2 (germline): MDHEN, SYDVKM. The trim removed 8 bases at V and 0 bases at J, leaving 6 bases unmatched. CDR3 nucleotides: TGTGCCAGCCGAATCGGACTAGCGGGCTCCTACGAGCAGTACTTC. Translating it yields CASRIGLAGSYEQYF.

The V call is TRBV5-1, the J call TRBJ1-1, with D unclear. The CDR3 totals 13 residues. Germline V gene lookup returns CDR1 SGHRS and CDR2 YFSETQ. V was shortened by 5 bases and J by 1 base, with 9 bases between the two germline ends. CDR3 in DNA: TGCGCCAGCAGGCAGAATAGGAACACTGAAGCTTTCTTT. Protein product: CASRQNRNTEAFF. Combining the CDR3 with reference TRBV5-1 and TRBJ1-1 gives the whole variable domain KAGVTQTPRYLIKTRGQQVTLSCSPISGHRSVSWYQQTPGQGLQFLFEYFSETQRNKGNFPGRFSGRQFSNSRSEMNVSTLELGDSALYLCASRQNRNTEAFFGQGTRLTVV.

The chain employs TRBV4-1 and TRBJ2-7; D gene uncertain. CDR3 length: 15 residues. V dropped 0 bases and J dropped 0 bases, with 9 bases sitting between them. Per germline, CDR1 MGHRA and CDR2 YSYEKL. CDR3 in amino acids: CASSQDQGGSYEQYF. DNA of the CDR3: TGCGCCAGCAGCCAAGACCAAGGTGGCTCCTACGAGCAGTACTTC.

CDR3 sequence (DNA): TGTGCCAGCAGCCCACAGGGCGGCTATGGCTACACCTTC. Its protein is CASSPQGGYGYTF. V gene TRBV9 combines with J gene TRBJ1-2; perhaps TRBD1 as D (6 bases). Trimming removed 4 bases at V and 4 bases at J, with 11 bases between. The CDR3 runs to 13 residues. CDR1 and CDR2 from the germline V gene are SGDLS and YYNGEE.

The V and J genes are TRBV28 and TRBJ2-7; D unclear. V dropped 3 bases and J dropped 3 bases, with 12 bases sitting between them. The germline V gene has CDR1 MDHEN and CDR2 SYDVKM. The CDR3 is 14 amino acids. CDR3 nucleotide sequence: TGTGCCAGCAGTTTGGTGGTTGGGCGCTACGAGCAGTACTTC. Its translation: CASSLVVGRYEQYF. Full variable domain (outside the CDR3, taken from reference TRBV28 and TRBJ2-7): DVKVTQSSRYLVKRTGEKVFLECVQDMDHENMFWYRQDPGLGLRLIYFSYDVKMKEKGDIPEGYSVSREKKERFSLILESASTNQTSMYLCASSLVVGRYEQYFGPGTRLTVT.

This CDR3 is CASAGTGTSSTF. CDR3 DNA: TGTGCCAGCGCCGGGACAGGGACATCCTCCACCTTC. This chain joins TRBV11-2 and TRBJ1-2; the match to TRBD1 covers 9 bases. CDR1 SGHAT and CDR2 FQNNGV come from the germline V gene. The CDR3 runs 12 residues. The J segment lost 13 bases and the V segment lost 8 bases, leaving 11 bases of the junction unmatched.

V is TRBV19 and J is TRBJ1-5; 9 bases line up with TRBD1. J was trimmed by 3 bases and V by 5 bases; bases with no gene match: 5. Per the germline V gene, CDR1 is LNHDA and CDR2 is SQIVND (reference sequence). The CDR3 runs to 15 residues. This chain's CDR3 is CASSRDREPNQPQHF. CDR3 DNA sequence: TGTGCCAGTAGTCGGGACAGGGAACCCAATCAGCCCCAGCATTTT.

This rearrangement joins TRBV29-1 to TRBJ2-1; the match to TRBD1 covers 8 bases. The V gene's germline CDR1 is SQVTM and CDR2 ANQGSEA. Trimming removed 2 bases from V and 7 bases from J; junction bases left unmatched: 7. The CDR3 consists of 14 residues. The CDR3 spells CSVERGYRGNEQFF. In DNA form, the CDR3 reads TGCAGCGTTGAAAGAGGGTACAGGGGGAATGAGCAGTTCTTC.

CDR3 nucleotides: TGCAGTGTCAGTGGGGAAAAACTGTTTTTT. Encoded protein: CSVSGEKLFF. The chain joins TRBV20-1 to TRBJ1-4; D not resolved. Between the trimmed V and J ends, which lost 7 bases and 8 bases, there was a span of 8 bases. The germline V gene has CDR1 DFQATT and CDR2 SNEGSKA (reference sequence). The CDR3 is made up of 10 amino acids.

The rearrangement links TRBV6-1 to TRBJ1-2; maybe TRBD1 (6 bases). The CDR3 totals 14 residues. Trimming took off 2 bases at V and 3 bases at J, with 10 bases between the two ends. CDR1 MNHNS and CDR2 SASEGT come from the germline V gene. CDR3 in DNA: TGTGCCAGCAGTGAACGGGGGGCTTACTATGGCTACACCTTC. Its protein product is CASSERGAYYGYTF.

The rearrangement links TRBV6-6 to TRBJ1-1; TRBD1 is a possible D gene (5 bases). Between the trimmed V and J ends, which lost 0 bases and 11 bases, there was a span of 19 bases. This CDR3 comprises 15 residues. Germline values: CDR1 MNHNY, CDR2 SVGAGI (reference sequence). CDR3 sequence: CASSYSRGVGRGAFF. The CDR3 bases are TGTGCCAGCAGTTACTCGAGAGGGGTGGGGAGAGGGGCTTTCTTT.

This chain uses TRBV9 with TRBJ2-1; tentatively, D is TRBD1 (6 bases). CDR1 and CDR2 (germline): SGDLS, YYNGEE. V was shortened by 0 bases and J by 8 bases, with 15 bases between the two germline ends. The CDR3 extends over 15 amino acids. The DNA for the CDR3 is TGTGCCAGCAGCGTAGTCTGGACAGCGGAAGATGAGCAGTTCTTC. Its translation: CASSVVWTAEDEQFF.

J is TRBJ1-1 and V is TRBV10-3; TRBD1 might be the D (6 bases). The germline V gene encodes CDR1 ENHRY and CDR2 SYGVKD. Deletions cut 7 bases from V and 1 base from J, with 22 bases between. CDR3 size: 17 residues. The DNA of the CDR3 is TGTGCCATCACCTTGACAGGTCCCAGTGGGAGGAACACTGAAGCTTTCTTT. Translated, it gives CAITLTGPSGRNTEAFF.

The rearrangement links TRBV5-6 to TRBJ2-7; maybe TRBD2 (6 bases). This CDR3 is 13 amino acids long. From germline, CDR1 is SGHDT and CDR2 YYEEEE. V lost 3 bases and J 6 bases, leaving 13 bases between the germline ends. The CDR3, as DNA: TGTGCCAGCAGCTCCGGCCGGGGGTCCGAGCAGTACTTC. It is translated as CASSSGRGSEQYF.

The chain uses TRBV21-1 and TRBJ2-1; the D call of TRBD1 is as the table states it, not checked on the DNA. TRBV21-1 is a pseudogene segment. This CDR3 has 15 amino acids. CDR3 loop: CASSKWRDRVDEQFF. The DNA for the CDR3 is TGTGCCAGCAGCAAATGGCGGGACAGGGTCGATGAGCAGTTCTTC.

The rearrangement joins TRBV5-4 to TRBJ2-3, with D unresolved. CDR3 length: 14 residues. CDR1 is SGHNT and CDR2 is YYREEE in the germline V gene (reference sequence). Trimming removed 0 bases from V and 4 bases from J, with 9 bases in between. CDR3 residues: CASSLAGAPDTQYF. Here the CDR3 DNA reads TGTGCCAGCAGCTTGGCAGGAGCTCCAGATACGCAGTATTTT.

The V call is TRBV27, the J call TRBJ2-7, with TRBD1 matching over 11 bases. CDR3 length: 16 residues. In germline, CDR1 is MNHEY, CDR2 SMNVEV (reference sequence). V shed 4 bases and J 4 bases; nucleotides not matched to a gene: 9. CDR3 in DNA: TGTGCCAGCAGTTATTCCGGGACAGGGGGGAGGTACGAGCAGTACTTC. It specifies CASSYSGTGGRYEQYF.

This clone was detected only once. This sequence joins TRBV19 and TRBJ2-1; perhaps TRBD2 as D (6 bases). V lost 3 bases, J lost 6 bases, and 18 bases lay in between. The CDR3 runs 16 residues. CDR1 LNHDA and CDR2 SQIVND come from the germline V gene (reference sequence). The CDR3 here is CASSIGLAWRGNEQFF. The DNA for the CDR3 is TGTGCCAGTAGTATCGGGCTAGCGTGGCGAGGCAATGAGCAGTTCTTC.

The chain carries TRBV5-1 and TRBJ1-1, with TRBD1 matching 10 bases. The CDR3 extends over 16 amino acids. Germline V gene data show CDR1 as SGHRS and CDR2 as YFSETQ. With 5 bases clipped from V and 1 base from J, the junction kept 8 bases outside the gene matches. DNA of the CDR3: TGCGCCAGCAGGGAGGGGACAGGGGTTGGGAACACTGAAGCTTTCTTT. This translates into CASREGTGVGNTEAFF.